Listed below are T cell receptor beta chains from one sample, sequenced in a study of regulatory T cells in long-lasting Graves disease. MiXCR was run by TCRdb on the multiplex PCR reads, yielding one entry per CDR3 protein. The table records some 600,000 distinct CDR3 sequences, around 15% of them present only once. The data also belong to a second study, concerning T cells in Graves' hyperthyroidism and ophthalmopathy.

The specimen comprised peripheral blood mononuclear cells (PBMCs), sampled at new diagnosis, from a patient treated with antithyroid drugs. The receptors were gathered from a man aged 18-30 years with Graves disease. The CDR3 runs from the conserved cysteine through the conserved F or W. D genes are given only for firm matches. Some rows mark clone size as missing; the rest say once, few, many or name a class of expanded clone.

V gene: TRBV12-3/TRBV12-4
D gene: TRBD1
J gene: TRBJ2-7
clone size: many
CDR3 protein: CASTIGQAHEQYF
CDR3 DNA: TGTGCCAGCACCATCGGACAGGCCCACGAGCAGTACTTC

V gene: TRBV20-1
D gene: .
J gene: TRBJ2-2
clone size: .
CDR3 protein: CSAREGGNTGELFF
CDR3 DNA: TGCAGTGCTAGAGAGGGAGGGAACACCGGGGAGCTGTTTTTT

V gene: TRBV27
D gene: TRBD2
J gene: TRBJ2-2
clone size: many
CDR3 protein: CASSLGLAGFVANTGELFF
CDR3 DNA: TGTGCCAGCAGTCTCGGACTAGCGGGATTTGTCGCGAACACCGGGGAGCTGTTTTTT

V gene: TRBV5-6
D gene: .
J gene: TRBJ1-4
clone size: .
CDR3 protein: CASSLATGPNEKLFF
CDR3 DNA: TGTGCCAGCAGCTTAGCGACAGGACCTAATGAAAAACTGTTTTTT

V gene: TRBV30
D gene: .
J gene: TRBJ2-7
clone size: few
CDR3 protein: CAWSYGYEQYF
CDR3 DNA: TGTGCCTGGAGTTATGGCTACGAGCAGTACTTC

V gene: TRBV28
D gene: .
J gene: TRBJ1-3
clone size: many
CDR3 protein: CASMGSAEGGNTIYF
CDR3 DNA: TGTGCCAGCATGGGTTCGGCGGAAGGTGGAAACACCATATATTTT

V gene: TRBV7-9
D gene: .
J gene: TRBJ1-1
clone size: many
CDR3 protein: CASSATAGKNTEAFF
CDR3 DNA: TGTGCCAGCAGTGCGACCGCCGGGAAAAACACTGAAGCTTTCTTT

V gene: TRBV6-1
D gene: TRBD2
J gene: TRBJ2-7
clone size: few
CDR3 protein: CASSAGTSGEQYF
CDR3 DNA: TGTGCCAGCAGTGCCGGGACTAGCGGCGAGCAGTACTTC

V gene: TRBV6-2/TRBV6-3
D gene: .
J gene: TRBJ2-1
clone size: few
CDR3 protein: CASSINSGTSYNEQFF
CDR3 DNA: TGTGCCAGCAGTATCAATAGCGGAACCTCCTACAATGAGCAGTTCTTC

V gene: TRBV19
D gene: .
J gene: TRBJ2-1
clone size: .
CDR3 protein: CASSGTRGGEQFF
CDR3 DNA: TGTGCCAGTAGTGGGACCAGGGGCGGCGAGCAGTTCTTC

V gene: TRBV11-2
D gene: TRBD2
J gene: TRBJ2-7
clone size: many
CDR3 protein: CASSDSGLTYEQYF
CDR3 DNA: TGTGCCAGCAGCGATAGCGGGCTTACCTACGAGCAGTACTTC

V gene: TRBV25-1
D gene: TRBD2
J gene: TRBJ2-3
clone size: many
CDR3 protein: CASSATRGTSGSADTQYF
CDR3 DNA: TGTGCCAGCAGTGCTACCCGGGGGACTAGCGGGAGTGCAGATACGCAGTATTTT

V gene: TRBV29-1
D gene: .
J gene: TRBJ2-1
clone size: few
CDR3 protein: CSVIRVAGTVNEQFF
CDR3 DNA: TGCAGCGTGATCAGGGTGGCGGGAACGGTCAATGAGCAGTTCTTC

V gene: TRBV5-1
D gene: TRBD2
J gene: TRBJ2-2
clone size: many
CDR3 protein: CASSFLAGNIGELFF
CDR3 DNA: TGCGCCAGCAGCTTCCTAGCGGGAAACATCGGGGAGCTGTTTTTT

V gene: TRBV12-3/TRBV12-4
D gene: TRBD2
J gene: TRBJ2-7
clone size: .
CDR3 protein: CASTGRREGLYEQYF
CDR3 DNA: TGTGCCAGCACCGGGCGGCGGGAGGGCCTCTACGAGCAGTACTTC

V gene: TRBV5-1
D gene: TRBD2
J gene: TRBJ2-3
clone size: .
CDR3 protein: CASSLMTSGRGGTDTQYF
CDR3 DNA: TGCGCCAGCAGCTTGATGACTAGCGGGAGAGGGGGCACAGATACGCAGTATTTT

V gene: TRBV2
D gene: TRBD1
J gene: TRBJ1-3
clone size: .
CDR3 protein: CASTPDRASGNTIYF
CDR3 DNA: TGTGCCAGCACCCCGGACAGGGCCTCTGGAAACACCATATATTTT

V gene: TRBV29-1
D gene: .
J gene: TRBJ2-3
clone size: many
CDR3 protein: CSVASWTDTQYF
CDR3 DNA: TGCAGCGTTGCATCTTGGACAGATACGCAGTATTTT

V gene: TRBV4-1
D gene: .
J gene: TRBJ1-1
clone size: .
CDR3 protein: CASSQYRQSEAFF
CDR3 DNA: TGCGCCAGCAGCCAATACAGACAGAGTGAAGCTTTCTTT

V gene: TRBV20-1
D gene: TRBD1
J gene: TRBJ1-4
clone size: few
CDR3 protein: CSARAKGQDNEKLFF
CDR3 DNA: TGCAGTGCTAGAGCTAAGGGACAGGATAATGAAAAACTGTTTTTT

V gene: TRBV7-2
D gene: TRBD2
J gene: TRBJ2-7
clone size: many
CDR3 protein: CASGVWLAGTYEQYF
CDR3 DNA: TGTGCCAGCGGCGTATGGCTAGCGGGAACCTACGAGCAGTACTTC

V gene: TRBV9
D gene: .
J gene: TRBJ2-7
clone size: .
CDR3 protein: CASSVADRKFDEQYF
CDR3 DNA: TGTGCCAGCAGCGTAGCCGACAGGAAGTTCGACGAGCAGTACTTC

V gene: TRBV19
D gene: TRBD1
J gene: TRBJ1-1
clone size: .
CDR3 protein: CASSIVRRGARGTEAFF
CDR3 DNA: TGTGCCAGTAGTATAGTCCGCAGGGGGGCTAGGGGCACTGAAGCTTTCTTT

V gene: TRBV9
D gene: .
J gene: TRBJ1-2
clone size: .
CDR3 protein: CASSVLGTLGTIGYTF
CDR3 DNA: TGTGCCAGCAGCGTACTCGGCACCCTGGGGACAATTGGCTACACCTTC

V gene: TRBV7-3
D gene: .
J gene: TRBJ2-5
clone size: few
CDR3 protein: CASSGNAGETQYF
CDR3 DNA: TGTGCCAGCAGCGGGAACGCAGGAGAGACCCAGTACTTC

V gene: TRBV19
D gene: TRBD2
J gene: TRBJ2-1
clone size: .
CDR3 protein: CASSTAAGGPYYNEQFF
CDR3 DNA: TGTGCCAGTAGTACAGCAGCGGGAGGGCCTTACTACAATGAGCAGTTCTTC

V gene: TRBV30
D gene: TRBD1
J gene: TRBJ2-3
clone size: many
CDR3 protein: CARGTGASTDTQYF
CDR3 DNA: TGTGCCAGAGGGACAGGGGCTAGCACAGATACGCAGTATTTT

V gene: TRBV20-1
D gene: .
J gene: TRBJ2-7
clone size: many
CDR3 protein: CSASRGDSYEQYF
CDR3 DNA: TGCAGTGCTAGCCGCGGGGACAGCTACGAGCAGTACTTC

V gene: TRBV30
D gene: TRBD1
J gene: TRBJ1-4
clone size: many
CDR3 protein: CAWSSDRAGGKLFF
CDR3 DNA: TGTGCCTGGAGTTCGGACAGGGCGGGCGGAAAACTGTTTTTT

V gene: TRBV6-1
D gene: TRBD1
J gene: TRBJ1-1
clone size: .
CDR3 protein: CASSPARQGVNTEAFF
CDR3 DNA: TGTGCCAGCAGTCCCGCCCGACAGGGTGTGAACACTGAAGCTTTCTTT

V gene: TRBV6-2/TRBV6-3
D gene: TRBD2
J gene: TRBJ2-7
clone size: many
CDR3 protein: CASMAGGTYEQYF
CDR3 DNA: TGTGCCAGCATGGCGGGAGGGACCTACGAGCAGTACTTC

V gene: TRBV20-1
D gene: TRBD1
J gene: TRBJ2-7
clone size: many
CDR3 protein: CSAKGTGQDLYEQYF
CDR3 DNA: TGCAGTGCCAAGGGTACCGGACAGGACTTGTACGAGCAGTACTTC

V gene: TRBV5-1
D gene: TRBD2
J gene: TRBJ2-1
clone size: .
CDR3 protein: CASSLQSLAGNEQFF
CDR3 DNA: TGCGCCAGCAGCTTGCAATCCCTAGCGGGCAATGAGCAGTTCTTC

V gene: TRBV6-2/TRBV6-3
D gene: .
J gene: TRBJ2-2
clone size: few
CDR3 protein: CGSNTNTGELFF
CDR3 DNA: TGTGGCAGCAACACGAACACCGGGGAGCTGTTTTTT